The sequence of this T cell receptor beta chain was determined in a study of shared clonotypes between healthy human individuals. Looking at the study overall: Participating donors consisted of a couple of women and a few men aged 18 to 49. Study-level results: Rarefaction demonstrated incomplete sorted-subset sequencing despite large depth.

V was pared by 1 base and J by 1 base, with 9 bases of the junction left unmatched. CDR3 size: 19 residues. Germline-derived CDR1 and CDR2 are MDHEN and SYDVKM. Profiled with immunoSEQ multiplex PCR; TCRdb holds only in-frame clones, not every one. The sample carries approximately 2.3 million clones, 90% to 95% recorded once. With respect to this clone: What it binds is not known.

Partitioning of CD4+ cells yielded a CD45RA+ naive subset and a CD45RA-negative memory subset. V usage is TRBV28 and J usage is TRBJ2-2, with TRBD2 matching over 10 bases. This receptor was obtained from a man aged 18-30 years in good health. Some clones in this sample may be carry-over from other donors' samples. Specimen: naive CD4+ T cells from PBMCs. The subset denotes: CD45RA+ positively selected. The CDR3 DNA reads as TGTGCCAGCAGTTTATTGGGGCTAGCGGGAGATAGGAACACCGGGGAGCTGTTTTTT. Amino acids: CASSLLGLAGDRNTGELFF.